A single sample is the source of the 9 T cell receptor beta chains below, sequenced in a study of technical replicates of blood from several donors. Repertoires were generated with immunoSEQ multiplex PCR, while TCRdb's copy carries only in-frame clones and drops some. The table shows approximately 99,000 clones, with about 96% occurring only once. The sample comprised T cells isolated from PBMCs. These receptors all stem from a human donor in good health.

The rearrangement uses TRBV12-5 and TRBJ1-5; 8 bases align to TRBD1. The V segment lost 2 bases and the J segment 5 bases; nucleotides outside the gene matches: 2. The CDR3 is made up of 14 amino acids. The germline V gene encodes CDR1 LGHNT and CDR2 FRNRAP. DNA for the CDR3: TGTGCTAGTGGTTTGACACAGGGGGATCAGCCCCAGCATTTT. Its protein product is CASGLTQGDQPQHF.

V usage is TRBV5-6 and J usage is TRBJ1-5, with 11 bases that match TRBD1. The CDR3 is 19 amino acids. V shed 4 bases, J shed 1 base, and the junction held 13 bases outside the gene matches. Germline assignment: CDR1 SGHDT and CDR2 YYEEEE. The CDR3 here is CASSQRTGGDSWSNQPQHF. Here the CDR3 DNA reads TGTGCCAGCAGCCAACGGACAGGGGGCGATTCTTGGAGCAATCAGCCCCAGCATTTT.

CDR3 nucleotides: TGCGCCAGCAGCCCTACAGGGGGCTGGGCAGATACGCAGTATTTT. Protein product: CASSPTGGWADTQYF. The rearrangement uses TRBV5-1 and TRBJ2-3, with 9 nucleotides matching TRBD1. This CDR3 is 15 amino acids long. The ends lost 4 bases at V and 4 bases at J; junction bases unmatched: 7. The germline V gene encodes CDR1 SGHRS and CDR2 YFSETQ. Variable domain in full (rest from reference TRBV5-1 and TRBJ2-3): KAGVTQTPRYLIKTRGQQVTLSCSPISGHRSVSWYQQTPGQGLQFLFEYFSETQRNKGNFPGRFSGRQFSNSRSEMNVSTLELGDSALYLCASSPTGGWADTQYFGPGTRLTVL.

The genes are TRBV7-2 and TRBJ1-2, with 8 positions matching TRBD1. V was pared by 5 bases and J by 3 bases, with 5 bases of the junction left unmatched. The germline CDR1 and CDR2 sequences are SGHTA and FQGNSA. The CDR3 runs 14 residues. The CDR3: CASSLTGAHYGYTF. The CDR3 DNA reads TGTGCCAGCAGCCTGACAGGGGCTCACTATGGCTACACCTTC. Complete variable domain (other parts from reference TRBV7-2 and TRBJ1-2): GAGVSQSPSNKVTEKGKDVELRCDPISGHTALYWYRQSLGQGLEFLIYFQGNSAPDKSGLPSDRFSAERTGGSVSTLTIQRTQQEDSAVYLCASSLTGAHYGYTFGSGTRLTVV.

J is TRBJ2-5 and V is TRBV6-5; TRBD2 matches at 7 bases. V lost 0 bases, J lost 5 bases, and 6 bases stayed unmatched. The CDR3 is made up of 15 amino acids. From germline, CDR1 is MNHEY and CDR2 SVGAGI. The CDR3 loop is CASSYSGLEWETQYF. The CDR3 nucleotides read TGTGCCAGCAGTTACTCAGGACTAGAATGGGAGACCCAGTACTTC.

V is TRBV28 and J is TRBJ1-1; TRBD1 matches 7 bases. Trimming took 2 bases from V and 5 from J; bases not matched to a gene: 5. This CDR3 is built from 14 residues. The V gene's germline CDR1 is MDHEN and CDR2 SYDVKM. The CDR3 nucleotides read TGTGCCAGCAGTTTACCGGGACAGTCGACTGAAGCTTTCTTT. Translated, it gives CASSLPGQSTEAFF.

The rearrangement links TRBV6-5 to TRBJ1-4, with 9 bases identical to TRBD1. V lost 0 bases, J lost 11 bases, and 4 bases stayed unmatched. This CDR3 spans 14 amino acids. Germline CDR1 reads MNHEY; CDR2 reads SVGAGI. The CDR3 loop reads CASSYSWTGEKLFF. The CDR3 region has the DNA TGTGCCAGCAGTTACTCTTGGACAGGGGAGAAACTGTTTTTT.

V gene TRBV15 combines with J gene TRBJ1-5, with 12 bases matching TRBD1. Germline loops: CDR1 LNHNV, CDR2 YYDKDF (reference sequence). V was clipped by 1 base and J by 6 bases; unmatched bases: 4. This CDR3 contains 16 residues. The chain's CDR3 is CATSRAGTGGGQPQHF. The CDR3 DNA reads as TGTGCCACCAGCAGAGCCGGGACAGGGGGCGGTCAGCCCCAGCATTTT.

The chain is built from TRBV9 and TRBJ2-4; weak D call: TRBD2 (7 bases). Germline V gene data show CDR1 as SGDLS and CDR2 as YYNGEE. V was pared by 4 bases and J by 0 bases, with 20 bases between. The CDR3 runs to 18 residues. The CDR3 sequence: CASSPRGGLTAAKNIQYF. The CDR3 DNA sequence: TGTGCCAGCAGCCCAAGGGGGGGATTGACGGCAGCCAAAAACATTCAGTACTTC.